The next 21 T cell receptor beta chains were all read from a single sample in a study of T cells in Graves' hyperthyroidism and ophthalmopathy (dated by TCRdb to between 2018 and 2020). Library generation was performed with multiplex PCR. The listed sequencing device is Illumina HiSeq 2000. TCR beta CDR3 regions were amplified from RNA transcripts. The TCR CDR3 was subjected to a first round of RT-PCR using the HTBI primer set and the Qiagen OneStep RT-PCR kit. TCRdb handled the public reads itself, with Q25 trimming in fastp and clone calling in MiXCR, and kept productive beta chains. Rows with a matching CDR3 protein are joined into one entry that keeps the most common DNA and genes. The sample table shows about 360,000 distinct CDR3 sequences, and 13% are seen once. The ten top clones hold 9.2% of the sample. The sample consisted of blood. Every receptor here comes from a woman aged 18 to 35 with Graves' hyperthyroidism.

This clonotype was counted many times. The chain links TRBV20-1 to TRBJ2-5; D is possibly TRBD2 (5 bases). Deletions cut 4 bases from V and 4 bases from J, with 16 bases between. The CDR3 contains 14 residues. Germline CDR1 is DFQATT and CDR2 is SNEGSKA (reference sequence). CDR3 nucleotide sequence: TGCAGTGCTACGTCTAGCATGGAAGGAGAGACCCAGTACTTC. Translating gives CSATSSMEGETQYF.

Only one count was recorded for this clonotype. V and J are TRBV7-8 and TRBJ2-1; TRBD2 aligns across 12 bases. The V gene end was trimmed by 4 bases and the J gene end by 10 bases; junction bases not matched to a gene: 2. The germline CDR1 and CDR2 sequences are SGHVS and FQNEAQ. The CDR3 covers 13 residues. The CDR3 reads CASSSSGGGEQFF. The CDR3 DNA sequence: TGTGCCAGCAGCTCTAGCGGGGGGGGAGAGCAGTTCTTC.

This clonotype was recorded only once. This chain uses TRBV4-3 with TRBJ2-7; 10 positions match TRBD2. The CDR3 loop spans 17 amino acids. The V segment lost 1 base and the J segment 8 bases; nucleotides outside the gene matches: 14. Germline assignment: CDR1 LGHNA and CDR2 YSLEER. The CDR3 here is CASSQARTSGPKGQQYF. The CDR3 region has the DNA TGCGCCAGCAGCCAAGCCAGGACTAGCGGCCCGAAAGGGCAGCAGTACTTC.

The CDR3 is CASSVAVRGPQVLARNQPQHF. CDR3 DNA sequence: TGTGCCAGCAGCGTAGCAGTACGGGGGCCCCAGGTTCTTGCCCGTAATCAGCCCCAGCATTTT. V and J are TRBV9 and TRBJ1-5, with TRBD1 as a possible D gene (6 bases). CDR3 length: 21 amino acids. The V and J ends lost 0 bases and 4 bases respectively, with 29 bases between them. Germline values: CDR1 SGDLS, CDR2 YYNGEE.

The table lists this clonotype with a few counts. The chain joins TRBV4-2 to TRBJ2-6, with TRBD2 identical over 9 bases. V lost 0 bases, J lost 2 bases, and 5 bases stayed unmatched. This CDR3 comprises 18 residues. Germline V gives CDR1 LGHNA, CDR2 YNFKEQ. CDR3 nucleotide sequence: TGTGCCAGCAGCCAAGATGTAGCGGGGGCCCCTGGGGCCAACGTCCTGACTTTC. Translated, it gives CASSQDVAGAPGANVLTF.

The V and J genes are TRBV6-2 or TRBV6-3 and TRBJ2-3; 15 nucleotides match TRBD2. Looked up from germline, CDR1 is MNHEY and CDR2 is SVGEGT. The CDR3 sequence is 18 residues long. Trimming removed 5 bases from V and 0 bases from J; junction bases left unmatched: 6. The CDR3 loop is CASSRGGLAGGSTDTQYF. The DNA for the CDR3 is TGTGCCAGCAGTAGGGGGGGACTAGCGGGAGGCAGCACAGATACGCAGTATTTT.

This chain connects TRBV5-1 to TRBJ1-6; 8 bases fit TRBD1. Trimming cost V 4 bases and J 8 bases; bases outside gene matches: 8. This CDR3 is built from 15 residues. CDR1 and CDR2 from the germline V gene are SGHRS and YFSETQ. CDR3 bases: TGCGCCAGCAGCCCCTGGACAGGGTTGGATTCACCCCTCCACTTT. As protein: CASSPWTGLDSPLHF.

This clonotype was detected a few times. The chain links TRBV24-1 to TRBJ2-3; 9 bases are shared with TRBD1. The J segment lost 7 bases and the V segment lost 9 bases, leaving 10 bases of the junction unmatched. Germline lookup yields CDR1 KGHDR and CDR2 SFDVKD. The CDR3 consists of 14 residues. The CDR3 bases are TGTGCCACCGCACCGGGACAGGGTCGATATACGCAGTATTTT. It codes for CATAPGQGRYTQYF.

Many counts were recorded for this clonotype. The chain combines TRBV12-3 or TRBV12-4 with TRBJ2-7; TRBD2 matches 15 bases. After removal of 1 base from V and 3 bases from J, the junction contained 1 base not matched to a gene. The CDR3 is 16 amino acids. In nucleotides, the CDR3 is TGTGCCAGCAGTTTAGGGACTAGCGGGAGGGACTACGAGCAGTACTTC. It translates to CASSLGTSGRDYEQYF.

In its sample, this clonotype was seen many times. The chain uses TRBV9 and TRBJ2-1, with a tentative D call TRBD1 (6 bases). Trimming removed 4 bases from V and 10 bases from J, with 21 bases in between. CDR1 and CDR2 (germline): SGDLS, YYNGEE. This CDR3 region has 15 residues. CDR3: CASSPMVRGRNEQFF. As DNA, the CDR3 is TGTGCCAGCAGCCCCATGGTAAGGGGGAGAAACGAGCAGTTCTTC.

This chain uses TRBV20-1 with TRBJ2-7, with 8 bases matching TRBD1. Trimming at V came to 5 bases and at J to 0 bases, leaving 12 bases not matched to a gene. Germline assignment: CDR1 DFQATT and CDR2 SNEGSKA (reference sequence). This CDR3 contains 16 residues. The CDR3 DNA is TGCAGTGCTCCGAAACTCGACAGGGGTAGCTCCTACGAGCAGTACTTC. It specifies CSAPKLDRGSSYEQYF.

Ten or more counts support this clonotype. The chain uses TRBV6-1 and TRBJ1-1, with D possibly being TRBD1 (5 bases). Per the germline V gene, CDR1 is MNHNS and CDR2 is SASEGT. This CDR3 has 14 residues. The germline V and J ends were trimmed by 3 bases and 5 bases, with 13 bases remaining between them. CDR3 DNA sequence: TGTGCCAGCAGTGAGCAGGGTCCCGAGACTGAAGCTTTCTTT. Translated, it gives CASSEQGPETEAFF.

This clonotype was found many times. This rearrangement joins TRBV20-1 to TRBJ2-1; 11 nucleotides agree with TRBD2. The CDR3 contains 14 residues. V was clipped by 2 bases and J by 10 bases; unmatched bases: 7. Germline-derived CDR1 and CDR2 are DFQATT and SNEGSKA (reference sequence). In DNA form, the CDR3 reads TGCAGTGCTAGAATGATAGCGGGAGGGGGGGAGCAGTTCTTC. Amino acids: CSARMIAGGGEQFF.

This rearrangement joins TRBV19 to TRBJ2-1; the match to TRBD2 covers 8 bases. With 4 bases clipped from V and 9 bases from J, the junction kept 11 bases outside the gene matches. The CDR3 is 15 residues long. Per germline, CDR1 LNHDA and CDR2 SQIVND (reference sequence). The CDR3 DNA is TGTGCCAGTAGTACGCCCGGGACTAGACTGGGTGAGCAGTTCTTC. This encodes CASSTPGTRLGEQFF.

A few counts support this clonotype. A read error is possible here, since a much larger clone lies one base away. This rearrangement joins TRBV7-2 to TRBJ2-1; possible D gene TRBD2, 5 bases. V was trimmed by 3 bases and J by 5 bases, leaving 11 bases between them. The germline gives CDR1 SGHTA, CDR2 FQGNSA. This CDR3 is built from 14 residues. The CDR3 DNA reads TGTGCCAGCAGCTTCCCCCTAGCTAACAATGAGCAGTTCTTC. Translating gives CASSFPLANNEQFF.

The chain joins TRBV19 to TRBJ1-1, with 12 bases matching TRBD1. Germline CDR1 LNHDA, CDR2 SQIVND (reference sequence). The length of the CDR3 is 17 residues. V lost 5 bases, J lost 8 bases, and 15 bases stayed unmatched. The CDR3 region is CASSPRAGQGARREAFF. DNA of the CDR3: TGTGCCAGTAGTCCCCGTGCGGGACAGGGGGCGCGTAGGGAAGCTTTCTTT.

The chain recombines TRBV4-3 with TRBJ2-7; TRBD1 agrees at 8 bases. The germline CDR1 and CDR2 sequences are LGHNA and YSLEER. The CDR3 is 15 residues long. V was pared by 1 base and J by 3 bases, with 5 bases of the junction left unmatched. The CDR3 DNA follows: TGCGCCAGCAGCCAAGCTGAAGGACAGGGCTACGAGCAGTACTTC. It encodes CASSQAEGQGYEQYF.

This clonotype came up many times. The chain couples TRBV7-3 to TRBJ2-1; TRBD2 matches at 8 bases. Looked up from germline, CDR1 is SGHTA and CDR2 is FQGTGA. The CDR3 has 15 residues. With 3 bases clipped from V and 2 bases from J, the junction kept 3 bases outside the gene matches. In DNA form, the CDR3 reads TGTGCCAGCAGCTTTACTAGCGGTGCCTACAATGAGCAGTTCTTC. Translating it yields CASSFTSGAYNEQFF.

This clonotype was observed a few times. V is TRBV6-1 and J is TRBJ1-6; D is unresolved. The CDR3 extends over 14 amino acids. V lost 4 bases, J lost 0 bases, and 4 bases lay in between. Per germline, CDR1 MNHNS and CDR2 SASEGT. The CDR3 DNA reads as TGTGCCAGCAGTGCGGGCTCCTATAATTCACCCCTCCACTTT. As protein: CASSAGSYNSPLHF.

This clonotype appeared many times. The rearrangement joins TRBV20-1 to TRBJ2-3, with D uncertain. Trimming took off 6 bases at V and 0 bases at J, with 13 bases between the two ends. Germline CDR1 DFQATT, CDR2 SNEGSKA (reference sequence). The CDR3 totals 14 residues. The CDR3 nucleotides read TGCAGTGCAAAACAGTTAACTAGCACAGATACGCAGTATTTT. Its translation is CSAKQLTSTDTQYF.

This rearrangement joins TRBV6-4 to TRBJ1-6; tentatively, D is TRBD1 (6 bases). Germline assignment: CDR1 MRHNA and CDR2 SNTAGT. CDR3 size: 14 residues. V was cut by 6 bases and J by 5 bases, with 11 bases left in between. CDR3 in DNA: TGTGCCAGCAGGCCGGGACAAGATAATTCACCCCTCCACTTT. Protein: CASRPGQDNSPLHF.